Listed here are 27 T cell receptor beta chains from one sample, sequenced in a study of CD8 T cells in Susac syndrome. Random hexamers were used to reverse transcribe about 0.5 to 1 ug of RNA. TCRdb passed the immunoSEQ multiplex PCR reads through MiXCR, listing each CDR3 protein once. This sample carries around 190,000 distinct CDR3 sequences, 90% to 95% of them seen once, and the ten largest clones take roughly 0.16%. The sample comprised CD8+ T cells from PBMCs. These receptors were obtained from a human donor with multiple sclerosis.

This clonotype was found once. The rearrangement links TRBV6-5 to TRBJ2-1; 9 bases line up with TRBD2. Germline CDR1 and CDR2: MNHEY and SVGAGI. Trimming cost V 5 bases and J 2 bases; bases outside gene matches: 4. The CDR3 spans 15 residues. CDR3 in DNA: TGTGCCAGCAGTCGTAGCGGGAGCACCTACAATGAGCAGTTCTTC. It codes for CASSRSGSTYNEQFF.

The chain has TRBV7-9 and TRBJ2-5, with D maybe TRBD2 (5 bases). The CDR3 is 14 amino acids. Germline CDR1 SEHNR, CDR2 FQNEAQ (reference sequence). The ends were cut back, 3 bases at V and 1 base at J, with 9 bases in the middle. CDR3 amino acids: CASSFPGTQETQYF. The CDR3, as DNA: TGTGCCAGCAGCTTCCCGGGAACCCAAGAGACCCAGTACTTC.

V gene TRBV12-3 or TRBV12-4 combines with J gene TRBJ2-1; tentatively, D is TRBD1 or TRBD2 (5 bases each). The V end was cut by 7 bases, the J end by 2 bases, with 9 bases between. The CDR3 has 13 residues. The CDR3 sequence is CASTWGPYNEQFF. DNA for the CDR3: TGTGCCAGCACCTGGGGACCCTACAATGAGCAGTTCTTC.

The chain recombines TRBV20-1 with TRBJ2-7; D is possibly TRBD1 (7 bases). V was cut by 1 base and J by 3 bases, with 10 bases left in between. Germline V gene data show CDR1 as DFQATT and CDR2 as SNEGSKA (reference sequence). There are 13 residues in the CDR3. The CDR3 spells CSARGQGGYEQYF. The CDR3 DNA follows: TGCAGTGCTAGAGGACAGGGAGGCTACGAGCAGTACTTC.

V is TRBV24-1 and J is TRBJ2-1; TRBD2 agrees at 9 bases. The germline V gene encodes CDR1 KGHDR and CDR2 SFDVKD. V was clipped by 5 bases and J by 6 bases; unmatched bases: 4. The CDR3 contains 14 residues. The CDR3 DNA sequence: TGTGCCACCAGTGGTAGCGGGAGCGGCAATGAGCAGTTCTTC. Amino acids: CATSGSGSGNEQFF.

The chain couples TRBV24-1 to TRBJ2-1; D ambiguous. CDR1 KGHDR and CDR2 SFDVKD come from the germline V gene. The CDR3 has 17 amino acids. The ends were cut back, 1 base at V and 1 base at J, with 13 bases in the middle. In nucleotides, the CDR3 is TGTGCCACCAGTGATTTTGAAGGGCGCGCTTCCTACAATGAGCAGTTCTTC. It encodes CATSDFEGRASYNEQFF.

J is TRBJ2-1 and V is TRBV20-1; 7 bases align to TRBD2. J gave up 1 base and V 3 bases, and 6 bases lay outside the gene matches. The V gene's germline CDR1 is DFQATT and CDR2 SNEGSKA (reference sequence). CDR3 length: 15 amino acids. The CDR3 DNA follows: TGCAGTGCTAGCCCAGGGACTACGTCCTACAATGAGCAGTTCTTC. Its protein is CSASPGTTSYNEQFF.

The sample holds one count of this clonotype. The J gene is TRBJ2-7, the V gene TRBV29-1; D is undetermined. V lost 4 bases, J lost 0 bases, and 16 bases lay in between. The germline gives CDR1 SQVTM, CDR2 ANQGSEA. The CDR3 length is 15 residues. The CDR3 region is CSVAIGWKVSYEQYF. The CDR3 bases are TGCAGCGTTGCGATTGGTTGGAAGGTCTCCTACGAGCAGTACTTC.

In this sample, this clonotype turned up a few times. The chain employs TRBV2 and TRBJ1-4, with a weak D call TRBD1 (6 bases). The ends were cut back, 6 bases at V and 0 bases at J, with 11 bases in the middle. The CDR3 extends over 15 amino acids. Germline CDR1 reads SNHLY; CDR2 reads FYNNEI. In DNA form, the CDR3 reads TGTGCCAGCAGCGAGACAGGAGCAACTAATGAAAAACTGTTTTTT. Protein product: CASSETGATNEKLFF.

The chain links TRBV29-1 to TRBJ2-3; D gene ambiguous. This CDR3 has 12 amino acids. Trimming stripped 4 bases from V and 0 bases from J, with 5 bases between. The germline CDR1 and CDR2 sequences are SQVTM and ANQGSEA. The DNA for the CDR3 is TGCAGCGTTGTGGCTAGCACAGATACGCAGTATTTT. It yields the protein CSVVASTDTQYF.

This chain connects TRBV20-1 to TRBJ2-7, with D perhaps being TRBD1 or TRBD2 (6 bases each). V was pared by 6 bases and J by 2 bases, with 23 bases between. This CDR3 is built from 16 residues. Germline V gene lookup returns CDR1 DFQATT and CDR2 SNEGSKA (reference sequence). The CDR3 loop is CSATTGEGGTPYEQYF. The CDR3 bases are TGCAGTGCCACGACAGGCGAAGGCGGGACCCCCTACGAGCAGTACTTC.

This chain joins TRBV29-1 and TRBJ2-1, with TRBD2 as a possible D gene (6 bases). The V end lost 4 bases, the J end lost 3 bases, and 13 bases lay between the germline ends. Germline CDR1 SQVTM, CDR2 ANQGSEA. The CDR3 totals 14 residues. The CDR3 DNA sequence: TGCAGCGTTGCGGGACTCACTCTCTACAATGAGCAGTTCTTC. It codes for CSVAGLTLYNEQFF.

The gene calls are TRBV2 and TRBJ2-5, with a possible D match to TRBD2 (6 bases). Germline V CDR1 and CDR2: SNHLY, FYNNEI. V lost 7 bases to trimming and J lost 2 bases, with 14 bases between them. This CDR3 contains 14 residues. As DNA, the CDR3 is TGTGCCAGCACCCCAATGCGGGATCAAGAGACCCAGTACTTC. It yields the protein CASTPMRDQETQYF.

The V call is TRBV20-1, the J call TRBJ2-7; D assignment may be TRBD1 or TRBD2 (5 bases each). The CDR3 extends over 13 amino acids. Deletions cut 7 bases from V and 2 bases from J, with 15 bases between. From germline, CDR1 is DFQATT and CDR2 SNEGSKA (reference sequence). CDR3 sequence: CSVRGEETYEQYF. DNA of the CDR3: TGCAGTGTCAGAGGGGAAGAGACCTACGAGCAGTACTTC.

The chain combines TRBV7-9 with TRBJ2-3, with D possibly TRBD2 on 6 matching bases. V lost 2 bases to trimming and J lost 1 base, with 16 bases between them. Looked up from germline, CDR1 is SEHNR and CDR2 is FQNEAQ (reference sequence). CDR3 size: 17 residues. The CDR3 spells CASSLPGTGEGTDTQYF. In nucleotides, the CDR3 is TGTGCCAGCAGCTTACCAGGGACGGGAGAGGGCACAGATACGCAGTATTTT.

The gene calls are TRBV9 and TRBJ2-7, with a tentative D call TRBD2 (6 bases). V was clipped by 3 bases and J by 5 bases, with 15 bases between them. There are 14 residues in the CDR3. CDR1 SGDLS and CDR2 YYNGEE come from the germline V gene. CDR3 loop: CASSGSGLGDEQYF. DNA of the CDR3: TGTGCCAGCAGCGGAAGCGGGCTAGGAGACGAGCAGTACTTC. The whole variable domain, remainder taken from reference TRBV9 and TRBJ2-7, is DSGVTQTPKHLITATGQRVTLRCSPRSGDLSVYWYQQSLDQGLQFLIQYYNGEERAKGNILERFSAQQFPDLHSELNLSSLELGDSALYFCASSGSGLGDEQYFGPGTRLTVT.

This clonotype showed up just once. The DNA of the CDR3 is TGTGCCAGCAGCGTAAGGGGGGCCAACGTCCTGACTTTC. This sequence encodes CASSVRGANVLTF. This chain uses TRBV9 with TRBJ2-6; no reliable D call. The V and J ends lost 1 base and 4 bases respectively, with 3 bases between them. The CDR3 is made up of 13 amino acids. Germline V gives CDR1 SGDLS, CDR2 YYNGEE.

This clonotype showed up just once. The chain links TRBV20-1 to TRBJ2-1, with D possibly being TRBD1 or TRBD2 (5 bases each). The CDR3 contains 14 residues. CDR1 and CDR2 from the germline V gene are DFQATT and SNEGSKA (reference sequence). The V end lost 0 bases, the J end lost 0 bases, and 6 bases lay between the germline ends. This CDR3 is CSARDGGSYNEQFF. In nucleotides, the CDR3 is TGCAGTGCTAGAGATGGGGGCTCCTACAATGAGCAGTTCTTC.

This chain connects TRBV10-3 to TRBJ2-7; tentatively, D is TRBD1 (6 bases). The CDR3 covers 12 residues. CDR1 and CDR2 (germline): ENHRY, SYGVKD. V was trimmed by 6 bases and J by 2 bases, leaving 8 bases between them. CDR3 DNA: TGTGCCATCAGGGACAGCACCTACGAGCAGTACTTC. Translation: CAIRDSTYEQYF.

DNA of the CDR3: TGTGCCAGCAGCGTAGGCCAGACTAACTATGGCTACACCTTC. Amino acid sequence: CASSVGQTNYGYTF. The rearrangement links TRBV9 to TRBJ1-2; D gene uncertain. The length of the CDR3 is 14 residues. Per the germline V gene, CDR1 is SGDLS and CDR2 is YYNGEE. Trimming took off 0 bases at V and 0 bases at J, with 6 bases between the two ends.

This sequence joins TRBV9 and TRBJ1-2; D is undetermined. Germline V gene lookup returns CDR1 SGDLS and CDR2 YYNGEE. V shed 4 bases and J shed 5 bases, with 15 bases lying between them. The CDR3 spans 14 residues. The DNA of the CDR3 is TGTGCCAGCAGCCCTGCAGATACGGTTTATGGCTACACCTTC. This gives the protein CASSPADTVYGYTF.

The chain employs TRBV5-1 and TRBJ2-7; no reliable D call. Germline V gene sequence: CDR1 SGHRS, CDR2 YFSETQ. This CDR3 is built from 14 residues. V gave up 4 bases and J gave up 6 bases, with 17 bases separating them. For the CDR3, the DNA is TGCGCCAGCAGCCCGGTTGAGAACCCCTCCGAGCAGTACTTC. Its protein product is CASSPVENPSEQYF.

The V and J genes are TRBV2 and TRBJ2-7; D gene uncertain. Germline loops: CDR1 SNHLY, CDR2 FYNNEI. The length of the CDR3 is 9 residues. Trimming left V 11 bases short and J 4 bases short, with 6 bases between. In nucleotides, the CDR3 is TGTGCCGTCGGGTACGAGCAGTACTTC. Translated: CAVGYEQYF.

This chain connects TRBV18 to TRBJ1-2; D is undetermined. V shed 3 bases and J shed 1 base, with 9 bases lying between them. Germline CDR1 KGHSH, CDR2 LQKENI. This CDR3 spans 14 amino acids. The CDR3, as DNA: TGTGCCAGCTCACCCGAGGGCAGTAACTATGGCTACACCTTC. Protein sequence: CASSPEGSNYGYTF.

The CDR3 DNA follows: TGCGCCACCACATACATACCGGGTCCAACCCTTTACAATGAGCAGTTCTTC. This gives the protein CATTYIPGPTLYNEQFF. V and J are TRBV10-2 and TRBJ2-1; unclear D gene. V dropped 10 bases and J dropped 4 bases, with 26 bases sitting between them. The germline CDR1 and CDR2 sequences are WSHSY and SAAADI. The CDR3 contains 17 residues.

The rearrangement uses TRBV28 and TRBJ2-5, with D perhaps assigned TRBD1 or TRBD2 (8 bases each). The ends were cut back, 2 bases at V and 4 bases at J, with 20 bases in the middle. The CDR3 covers 17 residues. Germline loops: CDR1 MDHEN, CDR2 SYDVKM. In DNA, the CDR3 is TGTGCCAGCAGTTTAGGGTACAGGGGGACTAGTGGAGAGACCCAGTACTTC. It is translated as CASSLGYRGTSGETQYF.

This CDR3 reads CASSAEGLASTDTQYF. CDR3 in DNA: TGTGCCAGCAGCGCCGAAGGACTAGCAAGCACAGATACGCAGTATTTT. The chain carries TRBV9 and TRBJ2-3; 8 bases align to TRBD2. CDR1 SGDLS and CDR2 YYNGEE come from the germline V gene. The junction had 6 bases not matched to a gene; V was cut back by 3 bases and J by 0 bases. This CDR3 spans 16 amino acids.